The 20 T cell receptor beta chains listed next were all sequenced from one sample in a study of beta chain features in type 1 diabetes. Study findings and constraints: TCRB CDR3s from Type 1 diabetes patients were moderately but significantly shorter in all four CD4+ subsets.

TCRB transcripts that were expressed got sequenced, as all of the isolated RNA had been reverse transcribed. Generated by immunoSEQ multiplex PCR, the TCRdb table keeps only in-frame clones and is missing some. This table has approximately 150,000 clones, approximately 9% appearing once. No antigen has been identified for these receptors. The sample consisted of central memory CD4+ T cells from blood. The receptor source for this set is a man under 40 with type 1 diabetes.

The gene calls are TRBV19 and TRBJ2-2, with D tentatively TRBD2 (6 bases). The V end was cut by 9 bases, the J end by 9 bases, with 17 bases between. Germline loops: CDR1 LNHDA, CDR2 SQIVND (reference sequence). This CDR3 has 13 residues. The CDR3 coding sequence is TGTGCCAGCCAATCCTCGGCGGGGCGGGAGCTGTTTTTT. The encoded protein is CASQSSAGRELFF.

This clone has a handful of counts. The chain has TRBV6-5 and TRBJ1-6, with D tentatively TRBD1 (6 bases). The V end was cut by 6 bases, the J end by 7 bases, with 16 bases between. Looked up from germline, CDR1 is MNHEY and CDR2 is SVGAGI. The CDR3 contains 15 residues. CDR3 sequence: CASSLGGRLNSPLHF. The DNA for the CDR3 is TGTGCCAGCAGCTTGGGGGGGCGACTCAATTCACCCCTCCACTTT.

The chain has TRBV7-6 and TRBJ2-7; 13 nucleotides agree with TRBD2. Trimming removed 2 bases from V and 7 bases from J; junction bases left unmatched: 8. The CDR3 extends over 16 amino acids. The V gene's germline CDR1 is SGHVS and CDR2 FNYEAQ. CDR3 loop: CASSLLTSGGAGEQYF. CDR3 DNA: TGTGCCAGCAGCTTACTTACTAGCGGGGGGGCCGGAGAGCAGTACTTC.

The V gene is TRBV28, the J gene TRBJ1-6, with 7 bases that match TRBD1. The V segment lost 2 bases and the J segment 14 bases; nucleotides outside the gene matches: 9. Germline lookup yields CDR1 MDHEN and CDR2 SYDVKM. CDR3 length: 14 amino acids. This CDR3 is CASSLTGAPRTLHF. CDR3 sequence (DNA): TGTGCCAGCAGTTTAACAGGGGCCCCTAGGACCCTCCACTTT.

This clone has ten or more counts. The chain has TRBV7-8 and TRBJ1-2, with D unclear. The V gene's germline CDR1 is SGHVS and CDR2 FQNEAQ. V was pared by 1 base and J by 4 bases, with 10 bases between. CDR3 length: 14 residues. Here the CDR3 reads CASSLGGGSYGYTF. CDR3 coding DNA: TGTGCCAGCAGCTTAGGTGGAGGAAGCTATGGCTACACCTTC.

This clone was detected a few times. The CDR3 region is CASSELGSGGSETQYF. Here the CDR3 DNA reads TGTGCCAGCAGTGAATTGGGTAGCGGGGGGTCTGAGACCCAGTACTTC. The chain links TRBV25-1 to TRBJ2-5; 10 positions agree with TRBD2. V was pared by 1 base and J by 5 bases, with 7 bases of the junction left unmatched. Germline loops: CDR1 MGHDK, CDR2 SYGVNS. The CDR3 loop spans 16 amino acids.

This clone is termed medium-sized. The J gene is TRBJ2-1, the V gene TRBV7-9; 11 bases match TRBD2. CDR3 length: 16 residues. Germline-derived CDR1 and CDR2 are SEHNR and FQNEAQ (reference sequence). After removal of 5 bases from V and 6 bases from J, the junction contained 9 bases not matched to a gene. CDR3 protein: CASSLSLAGAINEQFF. Here the CDR3 DNA reads TGTGCCAGCAGCCTCTCACTAGCGGGGGCGATCAATGAGCAGTTCTTC.

The chain carries TRBV10-3 and TRBJ2-2, with 9 bases identical to TRBD1. There are 13 residues in the CDR3. The ends lost 10 bases at V and 5 bases at J; junction bases unmatched: 5. Germline V gene sequence: CDR1 ENHRY, CDR2 SYGVKD. CDR3 in amino acids: CASTGGFTGELFF. CDR3 nucleotide sequence: TGTGCCAGCACAGGGGGCTTTACCGGGGAGCTGTTTTTT.

This clone was found a few times. The gene calls are TRBV2 and TRBJ1-2; the match to TRBD1 covers 10 bases. The CDR3 covers 13 residues. V shed 5 bases, J shed 6 bases, and the junction held 3 bases outside the gene matches. Looked up from germline, CDR1 is SNHLY and CDR2 is FYNNEI. CDR3 protein: CASSSGQGDGYTF. The CDR3 DNA reads as TGTGCCAGCAGTTCCGGACAGGGGGATGGCTACACCTTC.

This clone turned up a few times. The CDR3 region has the DNA TGTGCCTGGAGTAGCGGGGGGTCCTCCTACAATGAGCAGTTCTTC. Translated, it gives CAWSSGGSSYNEQFF. The gene calls are TRBV30 and TRBJ2-1; 9 nucleotides align to TRBD2. This CDR3 is 15 amino acids long. Germline V gene sequence: CDR1 GTSNPN, CDR2 SVGIG (reference sequence). Losses at the gene ends were 2 bases for V and 0 bases for J; bases not matched to a gene: 2. The complete variable domain, with remaining parts taken from reference TRBV30 and TRBJ2-1, reads SQTIHQWPATLVQPVGSPLSLECTVEGTSNPNLYWYRQAAGRGLQLLFYSVGIGQISSEVPQNLSASRPQDRQFILSSKKLLLSDSGFYLCAWSSGGSSYNEQFFGPGTRLTVL.

J is TRBJ1-2 and V is TRBV7-2; the D gene is possibly TRBD1 (5 bases). V shed 5 bases and J shed 8 bases, with 18 bases lying between them. Germline V gene sequence: CDR1 SGHTA, CDR2 FQGNSA. The CDR3 sequence is 14 residues long. CDR3 in DNA: TGTGCCAGCAGCCCCAACCGGGGGAGGGAAGGCTACACCTTC. The encoded protein is CASSPNRGREGYTF.

V is TRBV15 and J is TRBJ2-2, with D maybe TRBD1 (6 bases). The CDR3 has 14 amino acids. The germline gives CDR1 LNHNV, CDR2 YYDKDF (reference sequence). V shed 3 bases and J shed 1 base, with 6 bases lying between them. This CDR3 reads CATSRTGNTGELFF. CDR3 in DNA: TGTGCCACCAGCAGGACAGGGAACACCGGGGAGCTGTTTTTT.

This chain uses TRBV6-1 with TRBJ2-5; TRBD2 agrees at 11 bases. Per the germline V gene, CDR1 is MNHNS and CDR2 is SASEGT. This CDR3 region has 19 residues. The ends lost 0 bases at V and 4 bases at J; junction bases unmatched: 13. The DNA of the CDR3 is TGTGCCAGCAGTGAAGCGGGGGCTGTAGCGGGGGGGCTCAGAGAGACCCAGTACTTC. This sequence encodes CASSEAGAVAGGLRETQYF.

The chain links TRBV20-1 to TRBJ2-4; 7 positions match TRBD2. Germline trimming cut 3 bases from V and 13 bases from J; bases unmatched to any gene: 6. CDR3 length: 11 residues. Germline loops: CDR1 DFQATT, CDR2 SNEGSKA (reference sequence). The CDR3 loop reads CSARLAEKQYF. The DNA for the CDR3 is TGCAGTGCTAGGCTAGCGGAAAAGCAGTACTTC.

V gene TRBV7-2 combines with J gene TRBJ2-7, with 8 bases that match TRBD1. J lost 4 bases, V lost 5 bases, and 10 bases had no gene match. The CDR3 has 15 residues. Germline CDR1 reads SGHTA; CDR2 reads FQGNSA. DNA of the CDR3: TGTGCCAGCAGCCTGACAGGGGCCCTTTCGTACGAGCAGTACTTC. Its translation is CASSLTGALSYEQYF.

This chain links TRBV5-4 with TRBJ2-2; a weak D match, TRBD1 (6 bases). This CDR3 spans 15 amino acids. Deletions cut 4 bases from V and 1 base from J, with 11 bases between. Germline CDR1 and CDR2: SGHNT and YYREEE (reference sequence). CDR3 residues: CASSPGQQNTGELFF. The DNA of the CDR3 is TGTGCCAGCAGCCCCGGACAGCAGAACACCGGGGAGCTGTTTTTT.

The table lists this clone with a few counts. The CDR3 sequence: CASSAQGGGLETQYF. CDR3 in DNA: TGTGCCAGCAGTGCCCAGGGAGGAGGATTAGAGACCCAGTACTTC. The gene calls are TRBV5-4 and TRBJ2-5, with D tentatively TRBD2 (6 bases). This CDR3 comprises 15 residues. Germline CDR1 is SGHNT and CDR2 is YYREEE (reference sequence). Trimming took 5 bases from V and 4 from J, leaving 18 bases between them.

Points on this clone: Germline and junction disagree at one end, which may indicate a read error. This chain connects TRBV2 to TRBJ1-2; weak D call: TRBD1 (6 bases). The CDR3 is made up of 16 amino acids. Germline-derived CDR1 and CDR2 are SNHLY and FYNNEI. CDR3 sequence: CASREGGVVLPYGYTF. CDR3 in DNA: TGTGCCAGCAGAGAAGGGGGGGTTGTTCTTCCCTATGGCTACACCTTC.

The chain has TRBV4-3 and TRBJ1-1, with a possible D match to TRBD1 (5 bases). This CDR3 has 15 amino acids. V lost 4 bases and J 7 bases, leaving 19 bases between the germline ends. Per the germline V gene, CDR1 is LGHNA and CDR2 is YSLEER. The CDR3 DNA is TGCGCCAGCAGCCCCCGAGGGCCGGGCGGGGGTGAAGCTTTCTTT. This translates into CASSPRGPGGGEAFF.

The rearrangement uses TRBV7-9 and TRBJ1-1; no clear D. Trimming removed 7 bases at V and 4 bases at J, with 16 bases between. This CDR3 has 14 amino acids. Germline CDR1 reads SEHNR; CDR2 reads FQNEAQ (reference sequence). This CDR3 reads CASTQAGGFTEAFF. CDR3 DNA sequence: TGTGCCAGCACCCAAGCGGGAGGGTTCACTGAAGCTTTCTTT.